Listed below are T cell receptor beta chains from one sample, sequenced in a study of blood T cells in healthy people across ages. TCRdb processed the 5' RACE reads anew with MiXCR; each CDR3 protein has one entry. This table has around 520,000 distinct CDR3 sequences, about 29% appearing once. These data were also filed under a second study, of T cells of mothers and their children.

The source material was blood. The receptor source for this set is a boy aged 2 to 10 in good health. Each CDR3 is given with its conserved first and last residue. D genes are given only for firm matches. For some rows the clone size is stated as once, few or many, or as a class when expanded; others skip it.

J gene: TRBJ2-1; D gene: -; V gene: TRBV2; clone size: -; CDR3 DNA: TGTGCCAGCAGTGAATGGATGGGGGAGCAGTTCTTC; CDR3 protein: CASSEWMGEQFF
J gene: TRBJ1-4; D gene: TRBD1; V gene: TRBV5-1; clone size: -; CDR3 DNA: TGCGCCAGCAGCCTGACAGGGAGCCCTAATGAAAAACTGTTTTTT; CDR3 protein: CASSLTGSPNEKLFF
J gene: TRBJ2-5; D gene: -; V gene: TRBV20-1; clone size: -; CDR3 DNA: TGCAGTGCGAGAGGTGGCAGGGGCGAATTGGAGGCCCAGTACTTC; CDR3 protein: CSARGGRGELEAQYF
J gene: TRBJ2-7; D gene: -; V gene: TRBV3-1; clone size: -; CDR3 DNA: TGTGCCAGCAGCCGCCCGGGTCACTCCTACGAGCAGTACTTC; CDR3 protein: CASSRPGHSYEQYF
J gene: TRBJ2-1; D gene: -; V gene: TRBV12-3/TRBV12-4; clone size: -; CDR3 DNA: TGTGCCAGCAGCCTCACCCCGAGGGACAATGAGCAGTTCTTC; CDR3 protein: CASSLTPRDNEQFF
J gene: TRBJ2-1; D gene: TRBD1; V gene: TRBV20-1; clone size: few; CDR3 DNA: TGCAGTGCTGGAGCTAGAAGGACAGGGGATCGCAATGAGCAGTTCTTC; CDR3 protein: CSAGARRTGDRNEQFF
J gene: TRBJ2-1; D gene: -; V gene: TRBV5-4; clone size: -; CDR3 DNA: TGTGCCAGCAGCCTCCAAGGGAGGTTCAATGAGCAGTTCTTC; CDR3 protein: CASSLQGRFNEQFF
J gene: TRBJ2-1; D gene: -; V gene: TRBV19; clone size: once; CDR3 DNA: TGTGCCAGTAGCCGGGACTTAAACAATGAGCAGTTCTTC; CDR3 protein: CASSRDLNNEQFF
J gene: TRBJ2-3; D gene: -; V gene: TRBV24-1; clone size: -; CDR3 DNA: TGTGCCACCAGTGATTTCAGCGGGTCGGGCATCGATACGCAGTATTTT; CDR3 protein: CATSDFSGSGIDTQYF
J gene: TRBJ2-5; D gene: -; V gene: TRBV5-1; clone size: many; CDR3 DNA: TGCGCCAGCAGCGAAACCCGGGGCAGTGCAGGAATGGGGACCCAGTACTTC; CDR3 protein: CASSETRGSAGMGTQYF
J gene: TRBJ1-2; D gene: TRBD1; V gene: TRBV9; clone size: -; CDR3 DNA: TGTGCCAGCAGCGCCGTACGGTCAGGGGGAGGCTACACCTTC; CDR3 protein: CASSAVRSGGGYTF
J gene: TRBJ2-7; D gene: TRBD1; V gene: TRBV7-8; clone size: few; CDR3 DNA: TGTGCCAGCGGCCAGGGGGCAATGACTTACGAGCAGTACTTC; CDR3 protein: CASGQGAMTYEQYF
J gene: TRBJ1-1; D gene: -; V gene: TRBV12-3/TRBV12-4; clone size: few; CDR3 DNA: TGTGCCAGCCAGTCAGGGGTGAGCATGAACACTGAAGCTTTCTTT; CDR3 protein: CASQSGVSMNTEAFF
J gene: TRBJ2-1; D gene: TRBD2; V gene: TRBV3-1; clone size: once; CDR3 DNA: TGTGCCAGCAGCCGCCAAGGCGGGGGAAATGAGCAGTTCTTC; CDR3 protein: CASSRQGGGNEQFF
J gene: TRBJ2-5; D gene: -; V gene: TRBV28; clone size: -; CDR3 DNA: TGTGCCAGCAGTTTAGTCTCGGAACTAGTAGAGACCCAGTACTTC; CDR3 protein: CASSLVSELVETQYF
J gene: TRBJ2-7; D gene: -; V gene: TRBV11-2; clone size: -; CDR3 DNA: TGTGCCAGCAGCAAGCCCCCTTGGCAGGTGAGCTCCTACGAGCAGTACTTC; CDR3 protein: CASSKPPWQVSSYEQYF
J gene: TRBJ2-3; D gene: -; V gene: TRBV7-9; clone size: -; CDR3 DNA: TGTGCCAGCAGCCCCGCGGCGTCCCCCACAGATACGCAGTATTTT; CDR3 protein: CASSPAASPTDTQYF
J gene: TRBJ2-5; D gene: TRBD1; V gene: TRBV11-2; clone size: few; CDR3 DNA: TGTGCCAGCAGCTTTCCGGACAGGGTTGGCGAGACCCAGTACTTC; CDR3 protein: CASSFPDRVGETQYF
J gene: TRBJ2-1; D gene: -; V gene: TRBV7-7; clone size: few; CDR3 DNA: TGTGCCAGCAGCTTAGGAGGGGTTAGGGGCAATGAGCAGTTCTTC; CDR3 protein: CASSLGGVRGNEQFF
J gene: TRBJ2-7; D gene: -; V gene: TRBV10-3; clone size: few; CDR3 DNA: TGTGCCATCGGGGAGGGACAGGTGGGAGAGCAGTACTTC; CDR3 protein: CAIGEGQVGEQYF
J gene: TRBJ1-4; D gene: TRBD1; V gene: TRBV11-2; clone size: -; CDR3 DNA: TGTGCCAGCAGCACCCAGACAGGGTATAATGAAAAACTGTTTTTT; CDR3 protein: CASSTQTGYNEKLFF
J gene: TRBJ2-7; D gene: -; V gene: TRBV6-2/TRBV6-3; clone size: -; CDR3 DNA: TGTGCCAGCAGTTATGGCGGGCACTCCTACGAGCAGTACTTC; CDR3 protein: CASSYGGHSYEQYF
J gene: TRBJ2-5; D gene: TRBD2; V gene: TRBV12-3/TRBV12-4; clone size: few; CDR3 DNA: TGTGCCAGCAGCCAACCTCTAGCGGTCGCATACTTC; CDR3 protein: CASSQPLAVAYF
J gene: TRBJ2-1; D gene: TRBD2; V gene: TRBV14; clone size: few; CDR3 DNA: TGTGCCAGCAGCCATCCTCTAGCGGGAGGACCCCACTACAATGAGCAGTTCTTC; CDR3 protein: CASSHPLAGGPHYNEQFF
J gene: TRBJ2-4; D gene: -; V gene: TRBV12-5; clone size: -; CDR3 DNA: TGTGCTAGTGGTTTGGATAAAAACATTCAGTACTTC; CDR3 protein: CASGLDKNIQYF
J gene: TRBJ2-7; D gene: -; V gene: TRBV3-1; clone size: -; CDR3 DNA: TGTGCCAGCAGCCAAGATAGGAAGTACGAGCAGTACTTC; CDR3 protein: CASSQDRKYEQYF
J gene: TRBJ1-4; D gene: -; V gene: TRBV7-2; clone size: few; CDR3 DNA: TGTGCCAGCAGCCTCGTAGTGGGGGAAAAACTGTTTTTT; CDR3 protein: CASSLVVGEKLFF
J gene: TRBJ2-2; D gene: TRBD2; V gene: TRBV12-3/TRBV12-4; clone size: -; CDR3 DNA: TGTGCCAGCAGAAAGGGACTAGCGGGAGGGCCTGCCACCGGGGAGCTGTTTTTT; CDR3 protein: CASRKGLAGGPATGELFF
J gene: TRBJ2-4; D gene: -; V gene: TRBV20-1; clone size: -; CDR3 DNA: TGCAGTGCTTTCTCGGGGGACCATGGACTAAACATTCAGTACTTC; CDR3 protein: CSAFSGDHGLNIQYF
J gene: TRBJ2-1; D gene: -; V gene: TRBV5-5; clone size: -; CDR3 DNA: TGTGCCAGCAGCTTGGTCTTTGGGGACAATGAGCAGTTCTTC; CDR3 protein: CASSLVFGDNEQFF
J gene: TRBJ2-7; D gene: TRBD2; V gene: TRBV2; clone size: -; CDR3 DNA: TGTGCCAGCAGTGCTACTAGCGGCACTCTTACCTTC; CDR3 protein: CASSATSGTLTF
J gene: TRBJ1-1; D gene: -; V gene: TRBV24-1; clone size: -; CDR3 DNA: TGTGCCACCAGTGGCCGAGGGGCCACTGAAGCTTTCTTT; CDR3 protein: CATSGRGATEAFF
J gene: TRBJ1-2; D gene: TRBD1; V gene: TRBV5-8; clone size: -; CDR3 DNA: TGTACCAGCAGCTGGGTGACAGGGAACAACTATGGCTACACCTTC; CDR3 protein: CTSSWVTGNNYGYTF
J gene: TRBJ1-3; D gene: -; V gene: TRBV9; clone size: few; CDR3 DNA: TGTGCCAGCAGCGTAGGTTTCAGCAGTAACACCATATATTTT; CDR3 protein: CASSVGFSSNTIYF
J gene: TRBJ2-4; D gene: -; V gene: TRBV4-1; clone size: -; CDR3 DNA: TGCGCCAGCAGCCAAGATCCGGGGCCTAGGAACATTCAGTACTTC; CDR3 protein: CASSQDPGPRNIQYF
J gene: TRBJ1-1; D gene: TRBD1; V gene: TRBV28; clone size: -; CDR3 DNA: TGTGCCAGCACCAAGGGACAGGGGGCAAAAGCTTTCTTT; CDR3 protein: CASTKGQGAKAFF
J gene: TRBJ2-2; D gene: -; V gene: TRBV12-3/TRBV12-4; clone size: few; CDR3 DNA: TGTGCCAGCAGTTTAGGGCCCGGGCAGGGGCTGAACACCGGGGAGCTGTTTTTT; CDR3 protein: CASSLGPGQGLNTGELFF
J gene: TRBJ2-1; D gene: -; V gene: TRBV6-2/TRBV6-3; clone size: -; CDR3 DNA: TGTGCCAGCAGTTTCGTTGCCGGGGGCGAGCAGTTCTTC; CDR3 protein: CASSFVAGGEQFF
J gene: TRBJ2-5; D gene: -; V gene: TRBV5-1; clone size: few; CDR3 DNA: TGCGCCAGCAGCTTGGAGGGCGATCCGGCTGGGACCCAGTACTTC; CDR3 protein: CASSLEGDPAGTQYF
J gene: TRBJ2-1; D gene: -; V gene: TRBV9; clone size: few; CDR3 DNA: TGTGCCAGCAGCGTAGTCGGGACGGGTTACAATGAGCAGTTCTTC; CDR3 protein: CASSVVGTGYNEQFF
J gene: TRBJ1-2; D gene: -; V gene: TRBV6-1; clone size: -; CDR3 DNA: TGTGCCAGCAGAAGCTGGAATCGAGCCTACTATGGCTACACCTTC; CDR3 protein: CASRSWNRAYYGYTF
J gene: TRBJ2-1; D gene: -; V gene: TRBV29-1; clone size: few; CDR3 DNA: TGCAGCGTTGTTGGACCAGCGTCCTACAATGAGCAGTTCTTC; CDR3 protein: CSVVGPASYNEQFF
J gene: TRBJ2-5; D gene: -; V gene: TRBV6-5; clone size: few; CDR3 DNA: TGTGCCAGCAGTCCCAGGGACAGCCGGGGGCAGTACTTC; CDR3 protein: CASSPRDSRGQYF
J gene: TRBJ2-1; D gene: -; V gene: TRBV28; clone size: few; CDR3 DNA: TGTGCCAGCAGTTTGGGCGGGTTGGCCTACAATGAGCAGTTCTTC; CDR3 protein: CASSLGGLAYNEQFF
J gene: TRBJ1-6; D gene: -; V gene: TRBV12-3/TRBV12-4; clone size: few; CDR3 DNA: TGTGCCAGCAGTTTAACTAATAATTCACCCCTCCACTTT; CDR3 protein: CASSLTNNSPLHF
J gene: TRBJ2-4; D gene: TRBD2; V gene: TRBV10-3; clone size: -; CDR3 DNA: TGTGCCATCAGTGACCCGCTAAGCGGGAGGGCCTCTACCAAAAACATTCAGTACTTC; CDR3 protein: CAISDPLSGRASTKNIQYF
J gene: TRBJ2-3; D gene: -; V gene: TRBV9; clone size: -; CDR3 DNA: TGTGCCAGCAGCACCCTGACAGGCAGTCGGACAGATACGCAGTATTTT; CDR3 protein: CASSTLTGSRTDTQYF
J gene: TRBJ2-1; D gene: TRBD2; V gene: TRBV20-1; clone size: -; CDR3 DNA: TGCAGTGCTAGAGCAACTATAGCGGGGTACAATGAGCAGTTCTTC; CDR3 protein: CSARATIAGYNEQFF
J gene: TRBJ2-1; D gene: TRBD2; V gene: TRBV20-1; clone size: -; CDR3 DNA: TGCAGTGCTAGAGAACTAGCGGAGATCAATGAGCAGTTCTTC; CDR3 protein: CSARELAEINEQFF
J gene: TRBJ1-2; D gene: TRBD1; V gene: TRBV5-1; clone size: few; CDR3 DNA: TGCGCCAGCAGCGACGACAGGGTGGGTGGCTACACCTTC; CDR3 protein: CASSDDRVGGYTF
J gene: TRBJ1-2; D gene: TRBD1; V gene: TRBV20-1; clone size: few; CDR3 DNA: TGCAGTGCTTCGGACAGGGGCCCCTATGGCTACACCTTC; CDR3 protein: CSASDRGPYGYTF
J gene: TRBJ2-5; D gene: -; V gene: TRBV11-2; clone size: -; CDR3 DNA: TGTGCCAGCAGCTTAACAGTCGGGAGTCTAGAGACCCAGTACTTC; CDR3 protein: CASSLTVGSLETQYF
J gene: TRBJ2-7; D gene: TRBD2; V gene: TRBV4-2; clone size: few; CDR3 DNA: TGTGCCAGCAGCCCACGAAGTGGGACTAGCGGTACCTACGAGCAGTACTTC; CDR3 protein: CASSPRSGTSGTYEQYF
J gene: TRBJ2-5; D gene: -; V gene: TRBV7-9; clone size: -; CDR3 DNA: TGTGCCAGCAGCTTAGTTTCCGGAGGAGGAGAGACCCAGTACTTC; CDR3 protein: CASSLVSGGGETQYF
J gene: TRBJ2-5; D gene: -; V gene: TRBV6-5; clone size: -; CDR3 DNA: TGTGCCAGCAGTTACTCGAAGGGAAATGGCCAAGAGACCCAGTACTTC; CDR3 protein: CASSYSKGNGQETQYF